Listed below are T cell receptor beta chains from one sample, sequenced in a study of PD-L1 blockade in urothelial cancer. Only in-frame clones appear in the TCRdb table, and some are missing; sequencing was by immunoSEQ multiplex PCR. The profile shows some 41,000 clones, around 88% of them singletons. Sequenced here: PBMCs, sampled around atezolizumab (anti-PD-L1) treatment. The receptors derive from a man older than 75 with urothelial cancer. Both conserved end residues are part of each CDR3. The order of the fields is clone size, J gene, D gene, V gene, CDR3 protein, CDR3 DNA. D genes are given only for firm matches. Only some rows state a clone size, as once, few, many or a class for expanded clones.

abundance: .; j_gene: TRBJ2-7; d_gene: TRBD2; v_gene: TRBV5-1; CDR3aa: CASSLTAGGDEQYF; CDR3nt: TGCGCCAGCAGCTTGACAGCGGGAGGGGACGAGCAGTACTTC
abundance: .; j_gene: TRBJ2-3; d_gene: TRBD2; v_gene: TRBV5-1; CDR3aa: CASSFYQGTSGDTQYF; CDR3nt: TGCGCCAGCAGCTTCTATCAAGGGACTAGCGGAGATACGCAGTATTTT
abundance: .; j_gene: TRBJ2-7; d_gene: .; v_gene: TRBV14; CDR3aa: CASSRSTEAEQYF; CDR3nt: TGTGCCAGCAGCCGATCCACCGAAGCCGAGCAGTACTTC
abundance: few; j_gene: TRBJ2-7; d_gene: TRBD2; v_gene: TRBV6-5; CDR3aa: CASSYSGAGVGEQYF; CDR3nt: TGTGCCAGCAGTTACTCGGGAGCGGGAGTGGGTGAGCAGTACTTC
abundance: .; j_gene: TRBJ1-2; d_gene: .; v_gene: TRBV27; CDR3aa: CASSLSWGGYGYTF; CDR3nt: TGTGCCAGCAGTTTATCGTGGGGGGGCTATGGCTACACCTTC
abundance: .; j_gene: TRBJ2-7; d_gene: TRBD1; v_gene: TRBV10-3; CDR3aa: CAIGGGQGTYEQYF; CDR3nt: TGTGCCATAGGAGGGGGACAGGGAACCTACGAGCAGTACTTC
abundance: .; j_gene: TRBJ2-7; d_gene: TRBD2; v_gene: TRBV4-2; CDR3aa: CASSQGSGSYEQYF; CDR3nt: TGTGCCAGCAGCCAGGGTAGCGGGAGCTACGAGCAGTACTTC
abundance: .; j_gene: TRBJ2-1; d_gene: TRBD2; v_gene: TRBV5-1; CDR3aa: CASSSRALAGGFNNEQFF; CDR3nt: TGCGCCAGCAGCTCCCGGGCTCTAGCGGGAGGATTTAACAATGAGCAGTTCTTC
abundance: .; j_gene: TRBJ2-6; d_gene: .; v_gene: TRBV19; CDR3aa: CASSMAGGANVLTF; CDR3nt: TGTGCCAGTAGTATGGCGGGGGGGGCCAACGTCCTGACTTTC
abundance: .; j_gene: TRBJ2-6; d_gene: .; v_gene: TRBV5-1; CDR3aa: CASSLAPSSGANVLTF; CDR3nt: TGCGCCAGCAGCTTGGCCCCCAGTTCTGGGGCCAACGTCCTGACTTTC
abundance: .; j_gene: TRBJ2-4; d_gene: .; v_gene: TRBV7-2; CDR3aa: CASSLVSGSRTKNIQYF; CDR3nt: TGTGCCAGCAGCTTAGTATCCGGGAGCCGAACCAAAAACATTCAGTACTTC
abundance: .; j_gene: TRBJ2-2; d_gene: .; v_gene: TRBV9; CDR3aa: CASSSLENTGELFF; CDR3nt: TGTGCCAGCAGCTCGCTAGAGAACACCGGGGAGCTGTTTTTT
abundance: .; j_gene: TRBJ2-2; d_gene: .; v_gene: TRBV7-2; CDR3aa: CASSLLRDTGELFF; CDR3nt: TGTGCCAGCAGCTTATTGAGGGACACCGGGGAGCTGTTTTTT
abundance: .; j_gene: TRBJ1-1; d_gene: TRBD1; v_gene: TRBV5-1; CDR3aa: CASSLGTGGLGTEAFF; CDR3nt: TGCGCCAGCAGCTTGGGGACAGGGGGACTGGGAACTGAAGCTTTCTTT
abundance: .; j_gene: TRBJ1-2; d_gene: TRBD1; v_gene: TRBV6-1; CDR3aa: CASSSGQPPYGYTF; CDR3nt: TGTGCCAGCAGCTCGGGACAGCCGCCCTATGGCTACACCTTC
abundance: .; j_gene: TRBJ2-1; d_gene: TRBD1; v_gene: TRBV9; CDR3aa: CASSARGQGTPGNNEQFF; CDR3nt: TGTGCCAGCAGCGCGAGGGGACAGGGGACCCCGGGGAACAATGAGCAGTTCTTC
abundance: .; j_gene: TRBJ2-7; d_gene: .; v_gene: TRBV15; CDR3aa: CATSRDEDPGGMIAYEQYF; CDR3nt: TGTGCCACCAGCAGAGATGAGGACCCAGGCGGGATGATCGCCTACGAGCAGTACTTC
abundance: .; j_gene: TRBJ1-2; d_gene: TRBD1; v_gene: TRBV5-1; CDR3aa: CASSPGQGANYGYTF; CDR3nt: TGCGCCAGCAGCCCCGGACAGGGAGCGAACTATGGCTACACCTTC
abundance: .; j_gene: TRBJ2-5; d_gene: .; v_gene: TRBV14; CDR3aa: CASSQLSSATVAQYF; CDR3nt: TGTGCCAGCAGCCAACTTAGCAGCGCCACTGTGGCCCAGTACTTC
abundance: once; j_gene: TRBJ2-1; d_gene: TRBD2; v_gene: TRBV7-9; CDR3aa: CASTSGTSGNEQFF; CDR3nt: TGTGCCAGCACCTCCGGGACTAGCGGCAATGAGCAGTTCTTC
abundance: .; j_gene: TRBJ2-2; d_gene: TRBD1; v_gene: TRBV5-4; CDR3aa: CASRYGGTGKVTGELFF; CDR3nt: TGTGCCAGCAGGTACGGGGGGACAGGGAAGGTCACCGGGGAGCTGTTTTTT
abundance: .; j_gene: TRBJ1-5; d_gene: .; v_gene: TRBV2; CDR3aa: CASSELGGNSPQHF; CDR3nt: TGTGCCAGCAGTGAGTTGGGGGGGAACTCGCCCCAGCATTTT
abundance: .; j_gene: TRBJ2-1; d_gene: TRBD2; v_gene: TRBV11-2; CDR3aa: CASSSYSGNWNEQFF; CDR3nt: TGTGCCAGCAGCTCCTATAGCGGGAACTGGAATGAGCAGTTCTTC
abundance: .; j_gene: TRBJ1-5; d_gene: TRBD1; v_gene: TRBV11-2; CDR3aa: CASSLRRGPNQPQHF; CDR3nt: TGTGCCAGCAGCTTACGCAGGGGGCCCAATCAGCCCCAGCATTTT
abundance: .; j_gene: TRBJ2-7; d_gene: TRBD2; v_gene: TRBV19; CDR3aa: CASSQAGVVLNEQYF; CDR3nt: TGTGCCAGTAGCCAAGCGGGAGTTGTCCTGAACGAGCAGTACTTC
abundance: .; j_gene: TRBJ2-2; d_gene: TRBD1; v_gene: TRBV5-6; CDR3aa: CASRLRTGITTGELFF; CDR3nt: TGTGCCAGCAGACTTCGGACAGGGATTACTACCGGGGAGCTGTTTTTT
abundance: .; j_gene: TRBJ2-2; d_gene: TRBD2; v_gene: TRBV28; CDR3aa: CASKLAGVSGGELFF; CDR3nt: TGTGCCAGCAAACTAGCGGGAGTTTCAGGGGGGGAGCTGTTTTTT
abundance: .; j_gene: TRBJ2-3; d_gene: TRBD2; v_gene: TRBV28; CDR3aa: CASSLTSGRAPYTQYF; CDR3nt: TGTGCCAGCAGCCTGACTAGCGGGAGGGCACCGTATACGCAGTATTTT
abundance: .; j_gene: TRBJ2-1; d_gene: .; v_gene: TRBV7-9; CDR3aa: CASSLDWFHEQFF; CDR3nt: TGTGCCAGCAGCTTAGACTGGTTCCATGAGCAGTTCTTC
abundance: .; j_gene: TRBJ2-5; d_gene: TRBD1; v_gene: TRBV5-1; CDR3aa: CASSPGTAETQYF; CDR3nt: TGCGCCAGCAGCCCCGGGACAGCTGAGACCCAGTACTTC
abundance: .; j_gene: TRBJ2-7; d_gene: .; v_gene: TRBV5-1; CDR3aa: CASSFTDGEQYF; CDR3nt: TGCGCCAGCAGCTTCACAGACGGCGAGCAGTACTTC
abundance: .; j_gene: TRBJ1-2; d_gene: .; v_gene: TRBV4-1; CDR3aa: CASSQPRIGDGYTF; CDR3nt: TGCGCCAGCAGCCAGCCGAGGATCGGGGATGGCTACACCTTC
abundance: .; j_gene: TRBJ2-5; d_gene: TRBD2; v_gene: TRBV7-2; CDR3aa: CASSLEASGETQYF; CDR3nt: TGTGCCAGCAGCTTAGAGGCTAGCGGGGAGACCCAGTACTTC
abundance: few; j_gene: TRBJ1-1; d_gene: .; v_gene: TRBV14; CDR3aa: CASSRSGGPAGGEAFF; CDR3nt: TGTGCCAGCAGCCGATCCGGGGGCCCCGCGGGAGGTGAAGCTTTCTTT
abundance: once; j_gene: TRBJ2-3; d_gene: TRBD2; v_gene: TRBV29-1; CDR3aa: CSVLPLDSGSSTDTQYF; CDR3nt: TGCAGCGTTCTACCCCTCGATAGCGGGAGTAGCACAGATACGCAGTATTTT
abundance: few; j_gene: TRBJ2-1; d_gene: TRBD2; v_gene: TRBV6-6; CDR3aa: CASSPQAGAYNEQFF; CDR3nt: TGTGCCAGCAGTCCCCAAGCGGGAGCGTACAATGAGCAGTTCTTC
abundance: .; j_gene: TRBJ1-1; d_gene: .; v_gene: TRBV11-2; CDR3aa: CASSLDSTEAFF; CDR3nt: TGTGCCAGCAGCTTAGACAGCACTGAAGCTTTCTTT
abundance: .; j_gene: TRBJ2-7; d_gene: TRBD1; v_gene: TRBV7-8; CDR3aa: CASSRDRGYYEQYF; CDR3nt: TGTGCCAGCAGTCGGGACAGGGGGTACTACGAGCAGTACTTC
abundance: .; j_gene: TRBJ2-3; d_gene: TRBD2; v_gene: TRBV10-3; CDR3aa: CAISERNFGTSGGKKSSTDTQYF; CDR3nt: TGTGCCATCAGTGAAAGGAATTTCGGGACTAGCGGGGGGAAGAAATCTAGCACAGATACGCAGTATTTT
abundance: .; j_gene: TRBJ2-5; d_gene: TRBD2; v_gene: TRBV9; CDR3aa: CASSDGGGTIETQYF; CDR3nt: TGTGCCAGCAGCGATGGGGGGGGGACTATAGAGACCCAGTACTTC
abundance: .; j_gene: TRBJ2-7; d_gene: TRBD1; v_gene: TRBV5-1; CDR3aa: CASSSQGESEQYF; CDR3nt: TGCGCCAGCAGCTCACAGGGGGAGAGCGAGCAGTACTTC
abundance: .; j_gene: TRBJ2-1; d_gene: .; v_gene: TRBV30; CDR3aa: CAWSGRRGYNEQFF; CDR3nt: TGTGCCTGGAGTGGGAGGCGGGGCTACAATGAGCAGTTCTTC